This is a list of T cell receptor beta chains from one sample in a study of cytomegalovirus exposure and HLA in healthy donors. The repertoire was sequenced with immunoSEQ multiplex PCR; TCRdb's copy has only in-frame clones and lacks some. The sample has 130,000 or so clones; 84% are singletons. Sequencing input: PBMCs. The receptor set was obtained from a woman between 18 and 30 years old in good health and CMV-seropositive. CDR3s include the opening cysteine and the closing phenylalanine or tryptophan. The D gene is left open where the match is weak. Not every row has a clone size; where given, it reads once, few, many or a size class.

V gene	D gene	clone size	J gene	CDR3 protein	CDR3 DNA
TRBV7-8	TRBD1	NA	TRBJ2-3	CASKQDRVKLTDTQYF	TGTGCCAGCAAACAGGACAGGGTAAAACTCACAGATACGCAGTATTTT
TRBV14	NA	NA	TRBJ2-3	CASSYGIGTDTQYF	TGTGCCAGCAGCTACGGGATTGGGACAGATACGCAGTATTTT
TRBV5-6	NA	NA	TRBJ1-2	CASSLTGPFGYTF	TGTGCCAGCAGCTTGACAGGACCCTTTGGCTACACCTTC
TRBV29-1	TRBD2	NA	TRBJ2-5	CSGGAGGPAETQYF	TGCAGCGGGGGGGCGGGGGGTCCCGCAGAGACCCAGTACTTC
TRBV5-1	TRBD2	NA	TRBJ2-1	CASSTGLAGGYYNEQFF	TGCGCCAGCAGCACGGGACTAGCGGGGGGCTACTACAATGAGCAGTTCTTC
TRBV7-9	NA	once	TRBJ2-7	CAGRTGISYEQYF	TGTGCCGGCCGAACAGGGATTTCCTACGAGCAGTACTTC
TRBV5-6	TRBD1	NA	TRBJ2-1	CASSWDSPGNEQFF	TGTGCCAGCAGCTGGGACAGCCCCGGGAATGAGCAGTTCTTC
TRBV13	NA	NA	TRBJ1-3	CASSIGGAGNTIYF	TGTGCCAGCAGCATTGGGGGGGCTGGAAACACCATATATTTT
TRBV6-5	NA	NA	TRBJ2-3	CASSYSQATDTQYF	TGTGCCAGCAGTTACTCGCAGGCCACAGATACGCAGTATTTT
TRBV5-1	NA	few	TRBJ1-2	CASSLDRANYGYTF	TGCGCCAGCAGCTTGGACAGAGCTAACTATGGCTACACCTTC
TRBV11-2	NA	NA	TRBJ2-1	CASSLGQSSYNEQFF	TGTGCCAGCAGCTTAGGACAGAGCTCCTACAATGAGCAGTTCTTC
TRBV6-1	NA	NA	TRBJ2-2	CASSPPGDNTGELFF	TGTGCCAGCAGTCCCCCCGGGGATAACACCGGGGAGCTGTTTTTT
TRBV20-1	NA	NA	TRBJ1-2	CSAEGGNGYTF	TGCAGTGCTGAGGGAGGGAATGGCTACACCTTC
TRBV19	TRBD1	NA	TRBJ2-7	CASSKRGGTGVFEQYF	TGTGCCAGTAGTAAACGCGGGGGGACAGGGGTTTTCGAGCAGTACTTC
TRBV9	NA	NA	TRBJ2-5	CASSVDRGGETQYF	TGTGCCAGCAGCGTAGACCGCGGTGGGGAGACCCAGTACTTC
TRBV6-1	TRBD2	NA	TRBJ2-1	CASSEAVTTSEYNEQFF	TGTGCCAGCAGTGAAGCGGTTACGACTAGCGAGTACAATGAGCAGTTCTTC
TRBV5-6	NA	NA	TRBJ1-2	CASSLRTVRSF	TGTGCCAGCAGCTTAAGGACAGTTCGCTCCTTC
TRBV29-1	NA	NA	TRBJ1-2	CSVGGDSYGYTF	TGCAGCGTTGGTGGGGACTCCTATGGCTACACCTTC
TRBV4-1	NA	NA	TRBJ1-4	CASSLSTAGNEKLFF	TGCGCCAGCAGCCTATCGACAGCGGGCAATGAAAAACTGTTTTTT
TRBV5-6	NA	once	TRBJ2-7	CASSEGHTYEQYF	TGTGCCAGCAGCGAGGGACATACTTACGAGCAGTACTTC
TRBV7-3	NA	NA	TRBJ2-5	CASSLTREETQYF	TGTGCCAGCAGCTTAACGCGGGAAGAGACCCAGTACTTC
TRBV6-1	NA	NA	TRBJ1-2	CASSEGTGVGYGYTF	TGTGCCAGCAGTGAGGGAACGGGGGTGGGCTATGGCTACACCTTC
TRBV5-1	TRBD1	NA	TRBJ1-1	CASSLHGQGNTEAFF	TGCGCCAGCAGCTTGCACGGACAGGGCAACACTGAAGCTTTCTTT
TRBV15	NA	NA	TRBJ2-3	CATSRGQGIDTQYF	TGTGCCACCAGCAGAGGCCAGGGAATAGATACGCAGTATTTT
TRBV7-6	TRBD1	once	TRBJ1-4	CASSVGQGNEKLFF	TGTGCCAGCAGCGTGGGACAGGGCAATGAAAAACTGTTTTTT
TRBV7-9	TRBD1	once	TRBJ1-1	CASSLTGVDTEAFF	TGTGCCAGCAGCTTAACAGGGGTAGACACTGAAGCTTTCTTT